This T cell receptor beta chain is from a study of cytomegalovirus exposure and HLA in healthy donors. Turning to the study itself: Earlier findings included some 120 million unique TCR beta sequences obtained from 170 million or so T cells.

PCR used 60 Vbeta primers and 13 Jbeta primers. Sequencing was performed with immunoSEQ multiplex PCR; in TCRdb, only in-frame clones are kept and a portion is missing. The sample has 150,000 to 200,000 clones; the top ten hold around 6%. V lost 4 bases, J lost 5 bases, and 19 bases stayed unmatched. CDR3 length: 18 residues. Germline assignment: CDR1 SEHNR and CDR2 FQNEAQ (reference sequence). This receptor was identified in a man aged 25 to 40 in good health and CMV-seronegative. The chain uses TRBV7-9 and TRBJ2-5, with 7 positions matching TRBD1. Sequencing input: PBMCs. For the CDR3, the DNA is TGTGCCAGCAGCTCTCGCCAGATATTTGGACAGGTCCGGGAGACCCAGTACTTC. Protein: CASSSRQIFGQVRETQYF.